One and the same sample provided the 18 T cell receptor beta chains below, sequenced in a study of blood T cell repertoires in COVID-19. TCRdb's copy holds only in-frame clones and misses some; the assay was immunoSEQ multiplex PCR. This sample carries over 250,000 clones, about 89% of them seen once, and the ten largest clones take approximately 9%. The sequencing sample was made of PBMCs or T cells enriched from blood (not recorded which). The receptor set was obtained from a man between 35 and 55 years old who had recovered from COVID-19.

The rearrangement links TRBV10-3 to TRBJ1-6; D gene ambiguous. Germline CDR1 is ENHRY and CDR2 is SYGVKD. V was trimmed by 3 bases and J by 14 bases, leaving 20 bases between them. There are 15 residues in the CDR3. CDR3 sequence reads: CAISDPNPRQSALHF. DNA of the CDR3: TGTGCCATCAGTGACCCCAACCCCAGACAATCGGCCCTCCACTTT.

This chain links TRBV9 with TRBJ2-5, with 9 bases fitting TRBD2. This CDR3 has 18 residues. Per the germline V gene, CDR1 is SGDLS and CDR2 is YYNGEE. V shed 0 bases, J shed 3 bases, and the junction held 12 bases outside the gene matches. The CDR3 here is CASSVASGKSGGKETQYF. Here the CDR3 DNA reads TGTGCCAGCAGCGTAGCCAGCGGCAAAAGCGGGGGGAAAGAGACCCAGTACTTC.

This sequence joins TRBV19 and TRBJ2-5; 10 nucleotides agree with TRBD2. The trim removed 5 bases at V and 5 bases at J, leaving 8 bases unmatched. The CDR3 spans 15 residues. CDR1 and CDR2 from the germline V gene are LNHDA and SQIVND (reference sequence). The DNA for the CDR3 is TGTGCCAGTAGTCCCCCAGCGGGGGGGGTCGAGACCCAGTACTTC. This gives the protein CASSPPAGGVETQYF.

The CDR3 DNA is TGTGCCAGCAGCCCCTACGACAGACACATTCAGTACTTC. This gives the protein CASSPYDRHIQYF. The genes are TRBV9 and TRBJ2-4; possible D gene TRBD1, 5 bases. Germline lookup yields CDR1 SGDLS and CDR2 YYNGEE. Trimming removed 4 bases at V and 8 bases at J, with 13 bases between. The CDR3 has 13 amino acids. Drawing the rest from reference TRBV9 and TRBJ2-4, the complete variable domain is DSGVTQTPKHLITATGQRVTLRCSPRSGDLSVYWYQQSLDQGLQFLIQYYNGEERAKGNILERFSAQQFPDLHSELNLSSLELGDSALYFCASSPYDRHIQYFGAGTRLSVL.

This chain uses TRBV7-8 with TRBJ2-3, with 9 nucleotides matching TRBD2. Germline V gene sequence: CDR1 SGHVS, CDR2 FQNEAQ. Trimming cost V 3 bases and J 3 bases; bases outside gene matches: 7. The CDR3 is 16 residues long. The CDR3 DNA sequence: TGTGCCAGCAGCTTGATTCCTAGCGGGAAAACAGATACGCAGTATTTT. This encodes CASSLIPSGKTDTQYF.

The rearrangement links TRBV27 to TRBJ1-2, with TRBD1 as a possible D gene (6 bases). Germline V gives CDR1 MNHEY, CDR2 SMNVEV (reference sequence). This CDR3 is built from 13 residues. V lost 5 bases and J lost 14, with 21 bases in between. The CDR3 DNA reads as TGTGCCAGCAGTGTACAGGGACCCCGGGCATGGACCTTC. This sequence encodes CASSVQGPRAWTF.

V usage is TRBV30 and J usage is TRBJ1-5; TRBD1 agrees at 8 bases. The CDR3 runs 15 residues. Germline V gives CDR1 GTSNPN, CDR2 SVGIG (reference sequence). Trimming at V came to 2 bases and at J to 6 bases, leaving 9 bases not matched to a gene. Here the CDR3 reads CAWSPTGGRVQPQHF. The CDR3 DNA reads as TGTGCCTGGAGTCCCACAGGGGGACGCGTTCAGCCCCAGCATTTT.

This chain connects TRBV7-2 to TRBJ2-7, with D tentatively TRBD2 (6 bases). The CDR3 consists of 14 residues. V lost 5 bases and J 2 bases, leaving 13 bases between the germline ends. Germline V gene lookup returns CDR1 SGHTA and CDR2 FQGNSA. The chain's CDR3 is CASSPASGPYEQYF. The CDR3 region has the DNA TGTGCCAGCAGCCCGGCCAGCGGGCCCTACGAGCAGTACTTC.

This chain links TRBV21-1 with TRBJ2-7; TRBD1 is taken as the D call from the table, unchecked against the DNA. TRBV21-1 represents a pseudogene. The CDR3 has 13 residues. The CDR3 loop reads CASSKEGAYEQYF. DNA of the CDR3: TGTGCCAGCAGCAAAGAAGGGGCCTACGAGCAGTACTTC.

Regarding this clone: An end of the junction differs from the germline gene, which may be a read error. The chain has TRBV27 and TRBJ2-1; 10 bases are shared with TRBD2. The CDR3 length is 14 residues. CDR1 MNHEY and CDR2 SMNVEV come from the germline V gene (reference sequence). This chain's CDR3 is CASSRPSGSNEPFF. In DNA form, the CDR3 reads TGTGCCAGCAGTAGGCCTAGCGGGAGCAATGAGCCGTTCTTC.

The chain recombines TRBV11-2 with TRBJ1-1; D possibly corresponds to TRBD1 (5 bases). Per the germline V gene, CDR1 is SGHAT and CDR2 is FQNNGV. V lost 3 bases to trimming and J lost 3 bases, with 17 bases between them. The CDR3 runs to 16 residues. As DNA, the CDR3 is TGTGCCAGCAGCTTTCCTACCGGCGGGGGGGACACTGAAGCTTTCTTT. This codes for CASSFPTGGGDTEAFF.

In its sample, this clone was seen a few times. V is TRBV7-9 and J is TRBJ2-7, with 8 bases identical to TRBD1. Germline V gene data show CDR1 as SEHNR and CDR2 as FQNEAQ (reference sequence). The trim removed 2 bases at V and 3 bases at J, leaving 9 bases unmatched. The CDR3 sequence is 16 residues long. The CDR3 bases are TGTGCCAGCAGCTTATTCCCCGGACAGGGCAACTACGAGCAGTACTTC. Its protein product is CASSLFPGQGNYEQYF.

The V call is TRBV7-9, the J call TRBJ1-2, with TRBD1 as a possible D gene (6 bases). The CDR3 has 14 residues. Trimming cost V 5 bases and J 7 bases, with 17 bases left between them. Germline CDR1 reads SEHNR; CDR2 reads FQNEAQ (reference sequence). The CDR3, as DNA: TGTGCCAGCAGCCCGGGAGGGGACATTGTTGGCTACACCTTC. It is translated as CASSPGGDIVGYTF.

The V and J genes are TRBV2 and TRBJ1-5; D ambiguous. Trimming removed 8 bases at V and 9 bases at J, with 20 bases between. In germline, CDR1 is SNHLY, CDR2 FYNNEI. The CDR3 runs to 14 residues. Here the CDR3 reads CASEGEGLLSPQHF. DNA of the CDR3: TGTGCCAGCGAGGGAGAGGGTTTACTTTCGCCCCAGCATTTT.

This chain joins TRBV7-9 and TRBJ2-5, with a weak D call TRBD2 (6 bases). V lost 9 bases and J lost 3, with 14 bases in between. Germline CDR1 is SEHNR and CDR2 is FQNEAQ (reference sequence). CDR3 length: 13 amino acids. CDR3 nucleotide sequence: TGTGCCAGTCAGACTAGGGATAAAGAGACCCAGTACTTC. Its protein is CASQTRDKETQYF.

J is TRBJ1-2 and V is TRBV3-1 (or the pseudogene TRBV3-2); 11 nucleotides match TRBD1. Germline V gives CDR1 LGHDT, CDR2 YNNKEL (reference sequence). The trim removed 10 bases at V and 5 bases at J, leaving 12 bases unmatched. The CDR3 runs to 15 residues. The DNA of the CDR3 is TGTGCCACCCGGGACAGGGGGATTTCGGAGTATGGCTACACCTTC. Encoded protein: CATRDRGISEYGYTF.

This clone appeared once. This rearrangement joins TRBV5-1 to TRBJ2-5; D gene ambiguous. The CDR3 is 15 residues long. V dropped 0 bases and J dropped 5 bases, with 14 bases sitting between them. Germline CDR1 and CDR2: SGHRS and YFSETQ. For the CDR3, the DNA is TGCGCCAGCAGCTTGGCCTTTTTCTCGTCGGAGACCCAGTACTTC. Encoded protein: CASSLAFFSSETQYF.

The chain couples TRBV5-1 to TRBJ1-4, with 7 bases that match TRBD1. Germline lookup yields CDR1 SGHRS and CDR2 YFSETQ. The CDR3 is 16 residues long. The V gene end was trimmed by 4 bases and the J gene end by 2 bases; junction bases not matched to a gene: 8. In nucleotides, the CDR3 is TGCGCCAGCAGCAAGGGACAGCCGGGGACTAATGAAAAACTGTTTTTT. Translated, it gives CASSKGQPGTNEKLFF.